The present entry profiles one T cell receptor (beta chain) with its context. This clonotype was recorded at least ten times. Its binding antigen is unknown. No base-level quality is on record; no much larger clone is a single base apart. This sample was included in a study of T cells in Graves' hyperthyroidism and ophthalmopathy (dated by TCRdb to the late 2010s). About the full investigation: Peripheral blood was sampled at the time of initial diagnosis, prior to any treatment. TCR V-J signatures able to tell the groups apart were searched for in a discovery cohort of 100 patients, of whom about 40 had Graves' ophthalmopathy and 55 to 65 had stable Graves' hyperthyroidism. Whether ophthalmopathy could be predicted prospectively was tested in an independent validation cohort made up of about 20 hyperthyroidism patients plus 17 patients who later progressed to ophthalmopathy. For training and testing, the 100 or so patients in the discovery cohort were randomly divided in a 7:3 ratio. In six Graves' hyperthyroidism patients, the study also compared T-cell repertoires from thyroid tissue with T-cell repertoires from blood. Once sampling was done, hyperthyroidism patients were given methimazole at a starting dose of 30 mg daily, whereas ophthalmopathy patients were given high-dose intravenous methylprednisolone. TCR Vbeta CDR3 sequencing of 140 or so peripheral blood samples (approximately 44 ophthalmopathy, 70 to 85 hyperthyroidism and roughly 17 progressor patients) is reported in the paper. Overall study results and their limits: In validation, the model predicted progression to ophthalmopathy with over 60% sensitivity and about 72% specificity, a median of 6.5 months before onset. In cross-validation, a model built on a 13 V-J signature told ophthalmopathy apart from stable hyperthyroidism with less than 90% sensitivity and around 83% specificity, and in testing the same model reached 80%/75%. Sample size was not statistically predetermined, and investigators were not blinded to group allocation. Most expanded thyroid clonotypes (frequency above 0.001) were also detected in blood, suggesting blood repertoires may reflect thyroid immune responses.

Reading from cysteine to phenylalanine, the CDR3 counts 13 amino acids. The entry retains the CDR3 DNA only, 39 bases that are in frame from base 1. For this chain, trimming is 9 bases at the V end and 5 bases at the J end, and the number of junction bases without a gene match is 4. CDR1 and CDR2 are drawn from the germline V gene: SGDLS, YYNGEE. Stable Graves' hyperthyroidism was defined as no progression to ophthalmopathy during 18 months of follow-up. Hyperthyroidism patients were newly diagnosed, with disease duration under 2 months, and aged 18 to 65 years. Any patient with an uncontrolled infection, another autoimmune disease, pregnancy or lactation was excluded. Diagnoses were based on clinical symptoms, serum thyroxine and TRAb, thyroid ultrasound and orbital computed tomography. Ficoll-Paque density gradient centrifugation was used to isolate PBMCs from 10 ml of fresh peripheral blood. Trizol reagent was used to extract total RNA, and RNA quality was then checked on an Agilent 2100 Bioanalyzer.

The TCR beta CDR3 regions were amplified from the RNA transcripts. A first-round RT-PCR of the TCR CDR3 used the HTBI primer set with the Qiagen OneStep RT-PCR kit. A second multiplex PCR round built the libraries, followed by size selection and purification. The libraries were sequenced on an Illumina HiSeq2000 using paired-end 100 bp reads. As for the authors' bioinformatics: Raw data were processed with SOAPnuke, discarding reads with adapters, uncalled bases, mean Phred below 15, or no exact constant-primer or identifier match. COPE v1.2.5 was used to merge high-quality paired reads, and clonotypes were defined as unique nucleotide sequences. Clonotypes were aligned to IMGT TRBV, TRBD and TRBJ reference segments using MiTCR v1.1. The analysis included only V-J combinations with a frequency above 0.0001, which together covered approximately 99% of the repertoires. The TCS score was defined as the ratio of F50 (clonal expansion) to E x V (chaos), calculated using BLOSUM62-based TCRdist between CDR3 peptides within each V-J. Welch's t-statistics and random forest reduced roughly 500 V-J features to fewer than 15, which were used in a naive Bayes classifier (R e1071). TCRdb applied fastp at Q25 and MiXCR to the public reads, then kept only in-frame beta chains. Each CDR3 protein gets just one entry, which takes the most common genes and DNA from the rows behind it. In this record, the V and J calls reflect TCRdb's handling and not the investigators' own analysis. Present in this sample are roughly 330,000 distinct CDR3 sequences, approximately 16% of which were seen just once. 33% of the sample rests with the top ten.

The receptor's source is a man younger than 40 with Graves' hyperthyroidism. The sequenced sample was blood. In this chain, TRBV9 is recombined with TRBJ2-1, and TRBD2 matches 11 of the central bases. The sequence in DNA is TGTGCCACTCCGGGACTAGCGGACAATGAGCAGTTCTTC. Translated, it reads CATPGLADNEQFF.